Below are 8 T cell receptor beta chains sequenced from a single sample in a study of blood T cell repertoires in COVID-19. Data came from immunoSEQ multiplex PCR; TCRdb stores just in-frame clones and leaves some out. The data hold about 200,000 clones, with around nine tenths observed a single time. The sample consisted of peripheral blood. The source of these receptors is a woman aged 35 to 49 who had recovered from COVID-19.

This clone was counted ten times or more. The chain has TRBV18 and TRBJ2-7; 11 bases map to TRBD2. Germline lookup yields CDR1 KGHSH and CDR2 LQKENI. The ends lost 4 bases at V and 4 bases at J; junction bases unmatched: 6. The CDR3 length is 15 residues. Here the CDR3 reads CASSLTGTSGYEQYF. The CDR3 DNA follows: TGTGCCAGCTCACTTACCGGGACTAGCGGATACGAGCAGTACTTC.

CDR3 region: CASTSRGDSRSNQPQHF. The CDR3, as DNA: TGTGCCAGTACCTCCCGGGGTGATTCTAGGAGCAATCAGCCCCAGCATTTT. This chain connects TRBV19 to TRBJ1-5, with D unclear. V was clipped by 7 bases and J by 1 base, with 20 bases between them. Germline values: CDR1 LNHDA, CDR2 SQIVND (reference sequence). This CDR3 comprises 17 residues.

This sequence joins TRBV3-1 (or the pseudogene TRBV3-2) and TRBJ2-7, with 10 nucleotides matching TRBD2. In germline, CDR1 is LGHDT, CDR2 YNNKEL (reference sequence). This CDR3 contains 17 residues. J lost 2 bases, V lost 1 base, and 8 bases had no gene match. CDR3 residues: CASSQGVGLADTYEQYF. CDR3 in DNA: TGTGCCAGCAGCCAAGGAGTAGGACTAGCGGATACCTACGAGCAGTACTTC.

This chain uses TRBV6-6 with TRBJ2-3; 9 bases match TRBD1. Germline assignment: CDR1 MNHNY and CDR2 SVGAGI (reference sequence). The CDR3 length is 17 residues. The V gene end was trimmed by 5 bases and the J gene end by 5 bases; junction bases not matched to a gene: 14. CDR3 region: CASSPHTGGGLGDTQYF. CDR3 nucleotide sequence: TGTGCCAGCAGTCCCCACACAGGGGGCGGATTAGGAGATACGCAGTATTTT.

This chain joins TRBV27 and TRBJ1-2; weak D call: TRBD1 (6 bases). The CDR3 totals 16 residues. The V and J ends lost 1 base and 7 bases respectively, with 19 bases between them. CDR1 and CDR2 (germline): MNHEY, SMNVEV (reference sequence). The CDR3 here is CASSLYGGPRSFGYTF. The CDR3 DNA follows: TGTGCCAGCAGTTTATACGGGGGGCCCAGGTCATTTGGCTACACCTTC.

The V and J genes are TRBV18 and TRBJ1-2; 7 bases fit TRBD1. The CDR3 is made up of 13 amino acids. Germline V gene data show CDR1 as KGHSH and CDR2 as LQKENI. The junction had 6 bases not matched to a gene; V was cut back by 3 bases and J by 8 bases. CDR3 DNA sequence: TGTGCCAGCTCACCGGGGGACAGAAGAGGCTACACCTTC. Protein sequence: CASSPGDRRGYTF.

This sequence joins TRBV6-2 or TRBV6-3 and TRBJ1-1; a possible D gene is TRBD1 (5 bases). Germline V gives CDR1 MNHEY, CDR2 SVGEGT. The V and J ends lost 6 bases and 1 base respectively, with 21 bases between them. CDR3 length: 17 amino acids. In DNA form, the CDR3 reads TGTGCCAGCAGCCGGAGTCCGCAGGGATTCGAGAACACTGAAGCTTTCTTT. Translating gives CASSRSPQGFENTEAFF.

This clone came up once. The chain uses TRBV9 and TRBJ2-7; 11 bases map to TRBD2. CDR1 SGDLS and CDR2 YYNGEE come from the germline V gene. The CDR3 length is 15 residues. Trimming cost V 5 bases and J 5 bases; bases outside gene matches: 9. The CDR3 nucleotides are TGTGCCAGCAGTGCTAGCGGGAGGAGCGACGACGAGCAGTACTTC. Its protein product is CASSASGRSDDEQYF. Based on the CDR3 plus reference TRBV9 and TRBJ2-7, the full variable domain is DSGVTQTPKHLITATGQRVTLRCSPRSGDLSVYWYQQSLDQGLQFLIQYYNGEERAKGNILERFSAQQFPDLHSELNLSSLELGDSALYFCASSASGRSDDEQYFGPGTRLTVT.